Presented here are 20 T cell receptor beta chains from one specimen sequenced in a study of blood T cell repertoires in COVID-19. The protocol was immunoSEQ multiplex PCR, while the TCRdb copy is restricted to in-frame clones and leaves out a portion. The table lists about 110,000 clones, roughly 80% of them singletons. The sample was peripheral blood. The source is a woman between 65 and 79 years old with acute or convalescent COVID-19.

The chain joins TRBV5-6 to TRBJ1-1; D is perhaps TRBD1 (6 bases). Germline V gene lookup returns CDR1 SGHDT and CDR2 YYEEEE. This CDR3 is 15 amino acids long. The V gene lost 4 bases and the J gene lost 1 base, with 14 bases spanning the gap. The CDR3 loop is CASSPLGQPNTEAFF. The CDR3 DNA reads TGTGCCAGCAGCCCCCTTGGACAGCCGAACACTGAAGCTTTCTTT.

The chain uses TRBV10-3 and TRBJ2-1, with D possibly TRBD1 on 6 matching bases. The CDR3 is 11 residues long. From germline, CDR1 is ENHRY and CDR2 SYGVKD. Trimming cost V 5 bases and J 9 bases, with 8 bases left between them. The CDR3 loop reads CAISQGTEQFF. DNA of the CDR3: TGTGCCATCAGTCAGGGGACTGAGCAGTTCTTC.

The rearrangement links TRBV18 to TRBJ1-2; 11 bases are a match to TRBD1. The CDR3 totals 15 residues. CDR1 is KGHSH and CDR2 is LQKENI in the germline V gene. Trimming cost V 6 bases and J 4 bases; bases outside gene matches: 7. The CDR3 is CASSLGQGAAYGYTF. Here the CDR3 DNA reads TGTGCCAGCTCCCTCGGACAGGGGGCGGCCTATGGCTACACCTTC.

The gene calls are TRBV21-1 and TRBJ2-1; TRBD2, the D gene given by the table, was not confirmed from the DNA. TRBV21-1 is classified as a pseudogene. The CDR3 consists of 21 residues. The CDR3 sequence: CASSLGPPAGGVIRSYNEQFF. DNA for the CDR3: TGTGCCAGCAGTTTAGGCCCACCAGCGGGGGGGGTTATTAGGTCTTACAATGAGCAGTTCTTC.

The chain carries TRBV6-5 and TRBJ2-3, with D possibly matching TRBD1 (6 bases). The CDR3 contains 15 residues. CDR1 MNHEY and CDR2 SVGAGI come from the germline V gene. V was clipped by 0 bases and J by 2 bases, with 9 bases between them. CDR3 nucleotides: TGTGCCAGCAGTTACTCCTGGGACATCACAGATACGCAGTATTTT. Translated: CASSYSWDITDTQYF.

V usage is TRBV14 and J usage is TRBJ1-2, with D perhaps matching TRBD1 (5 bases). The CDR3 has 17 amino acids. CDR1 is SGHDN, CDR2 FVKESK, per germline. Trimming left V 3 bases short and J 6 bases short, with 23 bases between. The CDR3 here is CASSHAFQSGGFHGYTF. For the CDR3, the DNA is TGTGCCAGCAGCCACGCTTTCCAGTCGGGGGGTTTTCATGGCTACACCTTC.

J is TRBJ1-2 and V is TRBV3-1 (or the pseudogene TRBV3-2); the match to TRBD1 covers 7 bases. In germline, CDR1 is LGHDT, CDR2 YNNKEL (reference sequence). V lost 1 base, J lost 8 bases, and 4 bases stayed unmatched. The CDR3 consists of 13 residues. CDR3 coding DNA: TGTGCCAGCAGCCAAGGACAGGGTCAGGGCTACACCTTC. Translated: CASSQGQGQGYTF.

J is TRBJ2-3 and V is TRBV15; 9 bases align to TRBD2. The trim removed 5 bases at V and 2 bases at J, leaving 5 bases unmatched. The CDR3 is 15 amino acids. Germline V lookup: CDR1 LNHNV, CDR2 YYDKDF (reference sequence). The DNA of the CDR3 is TGTGCCACCAGCTCGCAGCGGGGGGTCACAGATACGCAGTATTTT. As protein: CATSSQRGVTDTQYF. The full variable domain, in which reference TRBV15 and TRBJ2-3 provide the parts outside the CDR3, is DAMVIQNPRYQVTQFGKPVTLSCSQTLNHNVMYWYQQKSSQAPKLLFHYYDKDFNNEADTPDNFQSRRPNTSFCFLDIRSPGLGDTAMYLCATSSQRGVTDTQYFGPGTRLTVL.

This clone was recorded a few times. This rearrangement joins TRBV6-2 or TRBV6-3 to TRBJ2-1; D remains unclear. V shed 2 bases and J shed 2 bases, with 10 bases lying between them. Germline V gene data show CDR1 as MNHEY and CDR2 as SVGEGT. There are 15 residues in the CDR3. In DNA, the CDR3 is TGTGCCAGCAGTTACGACGGTGGGCCCTACAATGAGCAGTTCTTC. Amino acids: CASSYDGGPYNEQFF.

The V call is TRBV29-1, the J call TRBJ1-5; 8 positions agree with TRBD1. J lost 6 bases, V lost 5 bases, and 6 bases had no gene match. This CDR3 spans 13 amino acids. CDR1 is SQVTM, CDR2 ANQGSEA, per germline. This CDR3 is CSVSTGEGQPQHF. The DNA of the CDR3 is TGCAGCGTTTCGACAGGGGAGGGTCAGCCCCAGCATTTT.

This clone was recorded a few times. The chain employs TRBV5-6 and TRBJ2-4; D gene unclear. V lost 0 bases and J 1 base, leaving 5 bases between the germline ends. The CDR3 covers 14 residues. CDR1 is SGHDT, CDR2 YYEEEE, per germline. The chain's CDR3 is CASSLGRAKNIQYF. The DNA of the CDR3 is TGTGCCAGCAGCTTGGGGCGGGCCAAAAACATTCAGTACTTC.

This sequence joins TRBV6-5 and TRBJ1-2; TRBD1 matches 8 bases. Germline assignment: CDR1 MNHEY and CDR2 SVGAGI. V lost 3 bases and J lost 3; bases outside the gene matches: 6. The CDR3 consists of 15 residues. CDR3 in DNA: TGTGCCAGCAGTTATCAGGGGGCGCGGGACTATGGCTACACCTTC. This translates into CASSYQGARDYGYTF.

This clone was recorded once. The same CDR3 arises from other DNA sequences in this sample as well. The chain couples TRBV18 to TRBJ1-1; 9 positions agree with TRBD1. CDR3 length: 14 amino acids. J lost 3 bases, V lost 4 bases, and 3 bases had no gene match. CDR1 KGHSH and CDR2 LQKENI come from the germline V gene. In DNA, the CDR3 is TGTGCCAGCTCACTTCGGACAGGGGACACTGAAGCTTTCTTT. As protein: CASSLRTGDTEAFF.

The CDR3 loop is CASSQDTRRAAGSYEQYF. The CDR3 nucleotides read TGTGCCAGCAGCCAAGACACGAGAAGGGCAGCGGGGTCCTACGAGCAGTACTTC. The chain employs TRBV3-1 (or the pseudogene TRBV3-2) and TRBJ2-7, with 7 positions matching TRBD2. Germline V gene data show CDR1 as LGHDT and CDR2 as YNNKEL (reference sequence). The CDR3 spans 18 residues. The ends lost 0 bases at V and 1 base at J; junction bases unmatched: 12.

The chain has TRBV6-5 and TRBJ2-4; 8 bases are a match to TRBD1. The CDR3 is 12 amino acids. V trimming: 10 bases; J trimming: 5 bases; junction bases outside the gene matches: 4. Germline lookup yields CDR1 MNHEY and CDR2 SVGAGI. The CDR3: CATSGGENIQYF. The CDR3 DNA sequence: TGTGCCACGTCAGGGGGCGAAAACATTCAGTACTTC.

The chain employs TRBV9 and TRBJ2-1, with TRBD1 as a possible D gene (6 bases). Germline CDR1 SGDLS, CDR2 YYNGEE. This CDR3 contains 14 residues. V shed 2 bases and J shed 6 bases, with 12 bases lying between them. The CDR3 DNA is TGTGCCAGCAGCGTCACAGGGAGTAGCAATGAGCAGTTCTTC. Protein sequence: CASSVTGSSNEQFF.

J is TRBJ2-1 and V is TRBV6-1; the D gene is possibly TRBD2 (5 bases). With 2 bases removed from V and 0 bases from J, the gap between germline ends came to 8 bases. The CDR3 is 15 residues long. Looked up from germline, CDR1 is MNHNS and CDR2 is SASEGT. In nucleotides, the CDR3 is TGTGCCAGCAGTGAACGGGGAAGCTCCTACAATGAGCAGTTCTTC. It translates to CASSERGSSYNEQFF.

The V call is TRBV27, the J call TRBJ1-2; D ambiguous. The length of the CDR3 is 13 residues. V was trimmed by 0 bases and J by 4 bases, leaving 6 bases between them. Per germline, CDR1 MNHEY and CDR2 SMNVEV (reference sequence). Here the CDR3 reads CASSLSISYGYTF. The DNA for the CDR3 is TGTGCCAGCAGTTTATCGATCAGCTATGGCTACACCTTC.

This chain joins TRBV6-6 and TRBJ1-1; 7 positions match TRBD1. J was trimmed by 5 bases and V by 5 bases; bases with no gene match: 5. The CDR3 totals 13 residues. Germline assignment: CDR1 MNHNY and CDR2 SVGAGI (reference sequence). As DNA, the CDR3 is TGTGCCAGCAGTCCGACAGGGTGGACTGAAGCTTTCTTT. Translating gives CASSPTGWTEAFF.

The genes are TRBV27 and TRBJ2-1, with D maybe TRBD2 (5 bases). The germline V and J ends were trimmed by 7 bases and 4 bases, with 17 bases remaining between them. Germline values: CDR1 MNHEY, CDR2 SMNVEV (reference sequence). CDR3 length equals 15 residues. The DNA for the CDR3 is TGTGCCAGCACCCCTACCCGGGAAGGGTACAATGAGCAGTTCTTC. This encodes CASTPTREGYNEQFF.